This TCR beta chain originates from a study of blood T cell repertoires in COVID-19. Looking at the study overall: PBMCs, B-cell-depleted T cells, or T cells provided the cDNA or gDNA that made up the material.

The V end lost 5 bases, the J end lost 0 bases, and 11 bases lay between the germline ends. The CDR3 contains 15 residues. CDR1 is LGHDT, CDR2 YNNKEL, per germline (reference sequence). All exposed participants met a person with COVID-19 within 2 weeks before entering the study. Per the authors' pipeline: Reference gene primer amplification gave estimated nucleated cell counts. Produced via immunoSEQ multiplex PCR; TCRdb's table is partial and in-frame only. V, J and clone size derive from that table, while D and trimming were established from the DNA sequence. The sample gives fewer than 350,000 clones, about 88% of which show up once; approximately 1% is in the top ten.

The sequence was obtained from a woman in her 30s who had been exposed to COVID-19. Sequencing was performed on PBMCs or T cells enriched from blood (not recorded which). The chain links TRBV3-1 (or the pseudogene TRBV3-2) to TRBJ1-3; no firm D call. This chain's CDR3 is CASSLQSFSGNTIYF. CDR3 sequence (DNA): TGTGCCAGCAGCTTACAGAGCTTCTCTGGAAACACCATATATTTT.